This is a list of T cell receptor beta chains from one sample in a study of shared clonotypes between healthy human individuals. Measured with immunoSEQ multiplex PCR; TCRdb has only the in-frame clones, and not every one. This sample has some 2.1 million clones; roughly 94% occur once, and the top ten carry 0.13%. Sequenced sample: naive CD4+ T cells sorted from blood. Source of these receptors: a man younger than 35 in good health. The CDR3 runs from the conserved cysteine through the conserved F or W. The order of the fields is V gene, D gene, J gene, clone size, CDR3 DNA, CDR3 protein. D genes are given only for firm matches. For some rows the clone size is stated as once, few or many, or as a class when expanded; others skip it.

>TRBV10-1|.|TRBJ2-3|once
TGCGCCAGCAGTGATCGAGCTAGCGGCACAGATACGCAGTATTTT
CASSDRASGTDTQYF
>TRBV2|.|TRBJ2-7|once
TGTGCCAGCAGTGACCGTCGGGAACGGCAGTACTTC
CASSDRRERQYF
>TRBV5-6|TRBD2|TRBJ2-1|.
TGTGCCAGCAGCTTGGGCCGGGGGGCCTACAATGAGCAGTTCTTC
CASSLGRGAYNEQFF
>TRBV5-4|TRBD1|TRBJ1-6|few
TGTGCCAGCAGCTTCGGGACAGGGGACGCACCACCCCTCCACTTT
CASSFGTGDAPPLHF
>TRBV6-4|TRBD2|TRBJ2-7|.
TGTGCCAGCAGTGACTGCGGAGCGGGGTTATGCGACGAGCAGTACTTC
CASSDCGAGLCDEQYF
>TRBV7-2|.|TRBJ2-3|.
TGTGCCAGCAGCTTAATCACAGGGACCACAGATACGCAGTATTTT
CASSLITGTTDTQYF
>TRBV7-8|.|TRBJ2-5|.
TGTGCCAGCAGGGAGATGGACTATCCCCAAGAGACCCAGTACTTC
CASREMDYPQETQYF
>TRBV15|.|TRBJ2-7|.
TGTGCCACCAGCAGAGCAAGGGTCTACGAGCAGTACTTC
CATSRARVYEQYF
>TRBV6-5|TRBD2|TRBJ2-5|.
TGTGCCAGCAGTTACGGGGGGGGAGTGCTCCAAGAGACCCAGTACTTC
CASSYGGGVLQETQYF
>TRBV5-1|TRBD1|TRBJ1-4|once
TGCGCCAGCAGGACAGGGACATCTGGGGAAAAACTGTTTTTT
CASRTGTSGEKLFF
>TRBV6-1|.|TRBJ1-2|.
TGTGCCAGCAGTGAGAAACAAAACTATGGCTACACCTTC
CASSEKQNYGYTF
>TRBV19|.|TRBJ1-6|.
TGTGCCAGTAGTATGTCCCGTCAGTTCGATTCACCCCTCCACTTT
CASSMSRQFDSPLHF
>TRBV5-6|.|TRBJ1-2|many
TGTGCCAGCAGCCCGGGACATTACTATGGCTACACCTTC
CASSPGHYYGYTF
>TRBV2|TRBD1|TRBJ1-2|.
TGTGCCAGCACCTTCGCGGACAGGAGCGGCTACACCTTC
CASTFADRSGYTF
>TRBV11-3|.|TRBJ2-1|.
TGTGCCAGCAGCTTAGGGTACAACGGGGGCGAAGAGTTCTTC
CASSLGYNGGEEFF
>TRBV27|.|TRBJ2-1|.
TGTGCCAGCAGTGCCCGGGCCGCGACGGGGAATGAGCAGTTCTTC
CASSARAATGNEQFF
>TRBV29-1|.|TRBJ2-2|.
TGCAGCGTTGCAGGGGGGGCCGGGGAGCTGTTTTTT
CSVAGGAGELFF
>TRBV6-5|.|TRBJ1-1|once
TGTGCCAGCACGTCCTTGGAATTTGGCGCTTTCTTT
CASTSLEFGAFF
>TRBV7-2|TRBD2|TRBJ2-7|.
TGTGCCAGCAGCTATGGGACTAGCGCATACGAGCAGTACTTC
CASSYGTSAYEQYF
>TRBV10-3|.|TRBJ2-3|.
TGTGCCATCACGGGCGGGGAAGATACGCAGTATTTT
CAITGGEDTQYF
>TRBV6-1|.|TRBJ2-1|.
TGTGCCAGCAGCAAGTCCTCCTACAATGAGCAGTTCTTC
CASSKSSYNEQFF
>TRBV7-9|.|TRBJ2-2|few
TGTGCCAGCAGCTTGGACACCGGGGAGCTGTTTTTT
CASSLDTGELFF
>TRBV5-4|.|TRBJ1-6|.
TGTGCCAGCAGCCCTGGGGTAGGATATAATTCACCCCTCCACTTT
CASSPGVGYNSPLHF
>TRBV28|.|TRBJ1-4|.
TGTGCCAGCAGTTCTAGAGCAGTGGTAGGGGAAAAACTGTTTTTT
CASSSRAVVGEKLFF
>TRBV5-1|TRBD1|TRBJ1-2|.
TGCGCCAGCACCGGGACAGGTGTCTATGGCTACACCTTC
CASTGTGVYGYTF
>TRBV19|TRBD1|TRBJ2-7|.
TGTGCCAGTAGCACCGGGACAGGGATAGTACAGCAGTACTTC
CASSTGTGIVQQYF
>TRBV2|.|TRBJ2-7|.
TGTGCCAGCAGCTACTCGGCACCCTACGAGCAGTACTTC
CASSYSAPYEQYF
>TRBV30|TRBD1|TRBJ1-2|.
TGTGCCTGGAGTGGACAGGGAATCGGCTATGGCTACACCTTC
CAWSGQGIGYGYTF
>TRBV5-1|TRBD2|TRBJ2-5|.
TGCGCCAGCAGTCTAATACGGGGGGAAGAGACCCAGTACTTC
CASSLIRGEETQYF
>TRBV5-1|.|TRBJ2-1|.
TGCGCCAGCAGCCCTGATCCCCGGGGGGCCAATGAGCAGTTCTTC
CASSPDPRGANEQFF
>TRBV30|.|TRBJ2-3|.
TGTGCCTGGAGTGTACTGCCAGATACGCAGTATTTT
CAWSVLPDTQYF
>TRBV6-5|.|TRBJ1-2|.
TGTGCCAGCAGTTACCCCAGTTCGGGTATCTATGGCTACACCTTC
CASSYPSSGIYGYTF
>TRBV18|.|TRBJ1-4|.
TGTGCCAGCTCACCGTTCGCAGAATCAACTAATGAAAAACTGTTTTTT
CASSPFAESTNEKLFF
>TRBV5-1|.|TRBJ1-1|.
TGCGCCAGCAGCTTGGCCGGGCTATTGGCTGAAGCTTTCTTT
CASSLAGLLAEAFF
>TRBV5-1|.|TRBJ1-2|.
TGCGCCAGCAGCTCAGACCCTAACTATGGCTACACCTTC
CASSSDPNYGYTF
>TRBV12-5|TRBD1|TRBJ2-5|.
TGTGCTAGTGGTTTTGGACAGGGGGGAGAGACCCAGTACTTC
CASGFGQGGETQYF
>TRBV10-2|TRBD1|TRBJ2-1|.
TGCGCCAGCAGCCAAACGAACTACAGGGGGTGGGATGAGCAGTTCTTC
CASSQTNYRGWDEQFF
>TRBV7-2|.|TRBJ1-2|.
TGTGCCAGCAGCTTAGGGGGGCGAGACTATGGCTACACCTTC
CASSLGGRDYGYTF
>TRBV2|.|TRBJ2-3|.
TGTGCCATTAAAGGCGCGGCGACCTCAGATACGCAGTATTTT
CAIKGAATSDTQYF